The 8 T cell receptor beta chains listed next were all sequenced from one sample in a study of blood T cell repertoires in COVID-19. Profiling relied on immunoSEQ multiplex PCR, and the TCRdb table lists in-frame clones only, not all of them. The sample consists of 200,000 to 250,000 clones, 70% to 85% of them appearing once. The sequenced sample consisted of peripheral blood. These receptors were taken from a woman aged 35 to 49 with active or convalescent COVID-19.

The chain uses TRBV6-6 and TRBJ2-7; D not certain. Trimming took off 6 bases at V and 10 bases at J, with 7 bases between the two ends. From germline, CDR1 is MNHNY and CDR2 SVGAGI (reference sequence). The CDR3 consists of 9 residues. The CDR3 here is CASSFPQYV. For the CDR3, the DNA is TGTGCCAGCAGCTTTCCCCAGTACGTC.

The V and J genes are TRBV2 and TRBJ2-7; 11 bases are shared with TRBD2. This CDR3 region has 15 residues. The germline gives CDR1 SNHLY, CDR2 FYNNEI. The J segment lost 3 bases and the V segment lost 6 bases, leaving 7 bases of the junction unmatched. For the CDR3, the DNA is TGTGCCAGCAGCCCAGGACTAGCGGGCATCTACGAGCAGTACTTC. It specifies CASSPGLAGIYEQYF.

Here the CDR3 DNA reads TGTGCCAGCACCGACAAAGCGGGGAACGCCTACAATGAGCAGTTCTTC. This translates into CASTDKAGNAYNEQFF. This chain links TRBV6-4 with TRBJ2-1, with 7 bases matching TRBD2. The J segment lost 2 bases and the V segment lost 7 bases, leaving 11 bases of the junction unmatched. The germline V gene has CDR1 MRHNA and CDR2 SNTAGT. The CDR3 consists of 16 residues.

The gene calls are TRBV7-3 and TRBJ2-3, with TRBD2 as a possible D gene (6 bases). V lost 5 bases and J lost 0, with 15 bases in between. Germline CDR1 and CDR2: SGHTA and FQGTGA. This CDR3 is 16 amino acids long. CDR3 DNA: TGTGCCAGCAGCGTTGGGGCGGGGTCGAGCACAGATACGCAGTATTTT. This codes for CASSVGAGSSTDTQYF.

This clone was counted between two and nine times. The rearrangement joins TRBV3-1 (or the pseudogene TRBV3-2) to TRBJ1-5; 7 positions match TRBD1. With V trimmed by 4 bases and J by 8 bases, 11 bases remained unmatched. There are 15 residues in the CDR3. CDR1 LGHDT and CDR2 YNNKEL come from the germline V gene (reference sequence). The CDR3 sequence: CASSPTGTASEPQHF. The CDR3 nucleotides are TGTGCCAGCAGCCCGACCGGGACAGCGTCCGAGCCCCAGCATTTT.

The rearrangement joins TRBV18 to TRBJ1-4, with TRBD1 matching 7 bases. Germline CDR1 is KGHSH and CDR2 is LQKENI. The J segment lost 6 bases and the V segment lost 1 base, leaving 2 bases of the junction unmatched. The CDR3 is 14 amino acids. CDR3 nucleotides: TGTGCCAGCTCACCACAGGGGGCTGATGAAAAACTGTTTTTT. Residues: CASSPQGADEKLFF.

This clone showed up just once. J is TRBJ1-1 and V is TRBV5-4; D may be TRBD1 (6 bases). The CDR3 consists of 15 residues. V dropped 2 bases and J dropped 1 base, with 12 bases sitting between them. Per the germline V gene, CDR1 is SGHNT and CDR2 is YYREEE (reference sequence). CDR3: CASSLRGFRNTEAFF. Here the CDR3 DNA reads TGTGCCAGCAGCTTAAGGGGGTTCCGGAACACTGAAGCTTTCTTT.

The chain couples TRBV5-1 to TRBJ1-6; 8 nucleotides match TRBD1. The CDR3 is made up of 15 amino acids. Germline V gene lookup returns CDR1 SGHRS and CDR2 YFSETQ. The ends lost 3 bases at V and 6 bases at J; junction bases unmatched: 5. The CDR3: CASSWEQGVNSPLHF. Here the CDR3 DNA reads TGCGCCAGCAGCTGGGAACAGGGGGTTAATTCACCCCTCCACTTT.